Sequencing of this T cell receptor beta chain was carried out in a study of blood T cell repertoires in COVID-19. About the study: From T cells, B-cell-depleted T cells, or PBMCs came the material, which was cDNA or gDNA.

Germline V CDR1 and CDR2: GTSNPN, SVGIG (reference sequence). Trimming cost V 0 bases and J 5 bases; bases outside gene matches: 8. CDR3 length: 15 amino acids. Per the authors' pipeline: Amplification with reference gene primers provided the estimates of nucleated cell counts. Here immunoSEQ multiplex PCR was the method, and the copy in TCRdb shows in-frame clones only, minus some. V and J calls plus clone size are reproduced from that table; the DNA served to infer D and trimming. The sample has roughly 70,000 clones; 90% are singletons. Recruited during active infection, patients (from Seattle) were subsequently followed longitudinally.

The chain couples TRBV30 to TRBJ2-3, with 7 bases that match TRBD2. The sequenced material came from peripheral blood. This TCR was recovered from a man in his fifties with COVID-19, enrolled during active disease. The CDR3 nucleotides are TGTGCCTGGAGTGTAGGCGGGAGTAATGAAGATACGCAGTATTTT. Its protein is CAWSVGGSNEDTQYF.